This is a list of T cell receptor beta chains from one sample in a study of molecular identifiers for immune sequencing clone quantification. Via MiXCR, TCRdb re-called the PCR reads, giving one row per CDR3 protein. The repertoire holds about 640,000 distinct CDR3 sequences, with less than 20% as singletons. Sequenced sample: naive CD8+ T cells from blood, with Jurkat cell RNA spiked in. The receptor source for this set is a human donor in good health. Some libraries in this study had Jurkat cell RNA spiked in. Both conserved end residues are trimmed from each CDR3. The order of the fields is V gene, CDR3 protein.

>TRBV20-1
SARVGTSGKLYEQF
>TRBV15
ATSRQGLTGELF
>TRBV20-1
SARPMGGGVNTGELF
>TRBV4-3
ASSQDAGSNNSPLH
>TRBV13
ASSLGQGTGLYGYT
>TRBV2
ASSELAGASEKLF
>TRBV9
ASSVAGAVSSSREVTGELF
>TRBV19
ASGLTGELF
>TRBV6-5
ASSSPGRADTQY
>TRBV7-6
ASSPGATGTEAF
>TRBV29-1
SVEQTANEKLF
>TRBV7-6
ASSLGRTGAIEQY
>TRBV19
ASSGGQSSGNTIY
>TRBV13
ASSLEETQY
>TRBV28
ARVYEQY
>TRBV7-9
ASSLTAEAF
>TRBV13
ASSLIGLAGGGGTDTQY
>TRBV3-1
ASSQEKGRGNYEQY
>TRBV12-3/TRBV12-4
ASSLSRGGQPQH
>TRBV4-1
ASSQIPGQGYEQY
>TRBV5-5
ASSLLGLLYQPQH
>TRBV12-3/TRBV12-4
ASRAAELTDTQY
>TRBV5-1
ASSLAGGGKLSGYT
>TRBV4-1
ASSKGGDYYGYT
>TRBV28
ASSPVRGVDLLPNTGELF
>TRBV2
ASSGSGGRTDTQY
>TRBV12-3/TRBV12-4
ASSWPGLAGAETQY
>TRBV6-5
ASTSAQETQY
>TRBV13
ASSLGGQSPYEQY
>TRBV30
AWRDSSYEQY
>TRBV4-3
ASSQGLLAGGYYEQY
>TRBV10-3
AIRMTGDEKLF
>TRBV4-2
ASSQQGTKPSYEQY
>TRBV30
ACSQGSGASVLT
>TRBV7-2
ASSLVTWEQY